One and the same sample provided the 13 T cell receptor beta chains below, sequenced in a study of Ad26.COV2.S vaccination and SARS-CoV-2 variants. Libraries were prepared by immunoSEQ multiplex PCR; TCRdb keeps only in-frame clonotypes and omits some of them. The sample has 500,000 or so clones, around 90% seen once. The treatment here: around 19 received Ad26.COV2.S at low or high dose, single or two shots; about 5 received placebo; per-sample allocation not given. After the first vaccine or placebo injection, samples were drawn on day 63. Material: peripheral blood, obtained in a trial of Ad26.COV2.S vaccine versus placebo. Receptors were obtained from a person between 18 and 65 years old who received the Ad26.COV2.S COVID-19 vaccine or a placebo.

This chain links TRBV5-4 with TRBJ2-7; D may correspond to TRBD1 or TRBD2 (5 bases each). CDR3 length: 14 amino acids. Trimming left V 3 bases short and J 0 bases short, with 10 bases between. CDR1 SGHNT and CDR2 YYREEE come from the germline V gene (reference sequence). CDR3: CASSSGPNSYEQYF. The CDR3 DNA follows: TGTGCCAGCAGCTCGGGACCTAACTCCTACGAGCAGTACTTC.

This clone was seen only once. V gene TRBV5-1 combines with J gene TRBJ1-1, with D unclear. Per the germline V gene, CDR1 is SGHRS and CDR2 is YFSETQ. The CDR3 extends over 13 amino acids. Trimming took off 0 bases at V and 4 bases at J, with 7 bases between the two ends. The chain's CDR3 is CASSLDSFTEAFF. As DNA, the CDR3 is TGCGCCAGCAGCTTGGATAGTTTCACTGAAGCTTTCTTT.

The chain uses TRBV24-1 and TRBJ2-1; D may correspond to TRBD1 or TRBD2 (5 bases each). This CDR3 region has 15 residues. V was pared by 5 bases and J by 6 bases, with 16 bases between. Germline V gene data show CDR1 as KGHDR and CDR2 as SFDVKD. CDR3 sequence reads: CATSAPGAQSNEQFF. In nucleotides, the CDR3 is TGTGCCACCAGTGCTCCCGGGGCCCAGAGCAATGAGCAGTTCTTC.

The chain employs TRBV2 and TRBJ1-4; a possible D gene is TRBD1 (5 bases). CDR1 is SNHLY and CDR2 is FYNNEI in the germline V gene. The CDR3 runs 14 residues. V lost 6 bases and J 4 bases, leaving 12 bases between the germline ends. Here the CDR3 DNA reads TGTGCCAGCAGGGTCGGGGCATTTAATGAAAAACTGTTTTTT. The encoded protein is CASRVGAFNEKLFF.

V is TRBV4-1 and J is TRBJ2-7, with 8 bases identical to TRBD2. This CDR3 has 16 amino acids. Germline CDR1 is MGHRA and CDR2 is YSYEKL. V gave up 0 bases and J gave up 2 bases; unmatched junction bases: 6. CDR3 bases: TGCGCCAGCAGCCAAGAGGCAGGAGCGGGGGCCTACGAGCAGTACTTC. This sequence encodes CASSQEAGAGAYEQYF.

This sequence joins TRBV5-1 and TRBJ1-5; no definite D call. The V and J ends lost 0 bases and 3 bases respectively, with 7 bases between them. This CDR3 region has 14 residues. Germline V gives CDR1 SGHRS, CDR2 YFSETQ. The CDR3 nucleotides are TGCGCCAGCAGCTTGGGGGGTCCCAATCAGCCCCAGCATTTT. Translated: CASSLGGPNQPQHF.

This chain joins TRBV19 and TRBJ2-3; D not certain. V lost 5 bases to trimming and J lost 6 bases, with 18 bases between them. The CDR3 consists of 15 residues. Germline CDR1 is LNHDA and CDR2 is SQIVND (reference sequence). The CDR3 spells CASSAVRTIEDTQYF. As DNA, the CDR3 is TGTGCCAGTAGTGCTGTCCGGACGATCGAGGATACGCAGTATTTT.

This chain links TRBV11-3 with TRBJ2-1; 8 bases match TRBD2. In germline, CDR1 is SGHNT, CDR2 YENEEA. The trim removed 5 bases at V and 12 bases at J, leaving 9 bases unmatched. The CDR3 extends over 13 amino acids. In DNA, the CDR3 is TGTGCCAGCAGCGGAGGAGCGGGAGCTTTGCAGTTCTTC. This translates into CASSGGAGALQFF. Drawing the rest from reference TRBV11-3 and TRBJ2-1, the complete variable domain is EAGVVQSPRYKIIEKKQPVAFWCNPISGHNTLYWYLQNLGQGPELLIRYENEEAVDDSQLPKDRFSAERLKGVDSTLKIQPAELGDSAVYLCASSGGAGALQFFGPGTRLTVL.

The V call is TRBV5-1, the J call TRBJ2-1; no reliable D call. Germline CDR1 and CDR2: SGHRS and YFSETQ. The CDR3 extends over 13 amino acids. Trimming pared 2 bases from V and 8 bases from J, leaving 11 bases between. CDR3 DNA sequence: TGCGCCAGCAGCTTACGAGGTGCTGATGAGCAGTTCTTC. This translates into CASSLRGADEQFF.

The chain employs TRBV7-2 and TRBJ2-7, with TRBD2 matching over 7 bases. CDR1 and CDR2 from the germline V gene are SGHTA and FQGNSA. The CDR3 has 15 residues. Trimming at V came to 3 bases and at J to 7 bases, leaving 12 bases not matched to a gene. DNA of the CDR3: TGTGCCAGCAGCTTGGAGTCTCAAGCGGGATGGGAGCAGTACTTC. Translation gives CASSLESQAGWEQYF.

The V gene is TRBV7-2, the J gene TRBJ2-7; D possibly corresponds to TRBD1 (5 bases). Germline V gives CDR1 SGHTA, CDR2 FQGNSA. V gave up 2 bases and J gave up 6 bases, with 20 bases separating them. This CDR3 is 16 amino acids long. CDR3 nucleotides: TGTGCCAGCAGCTTAACTGGGGCTGTGGGCGCGTTCGAGCAGTACTTC. It codes for CASSLTGAVGAFEQYF.

The chain links TRBV25-1 to TRBJ2-1; 7 positions match TRBD1. Germline loops: CDR1 MGHDK, CDR2 SYGVNS. J was trimmed by 4 bases and V by 1 base; bases with no gene match: 7. The CDR3 runs to 16 residues. The DNA for the CDR3 is TGTGCCAGCAGTGAATCGCAGGGGGAACTATACAATGAGCAGTTCTTC. Protein product: CASSESQGELYNEQFF.

The rearrangement uses TRBV19 and TRBJ2-7; TRBD1 might be the D (6 bases). The CDR3 runs to 14 residues. Germline V lookup: CDR1 LNHDA, CDR2 SQIVND (reference sequence). The V end was cut by 7 bases, the J end by 4 bases, with 17 bases between. CDR3 loop: CASTPGGQGYEQYF. In DNA, the CDR3 is TGTGCCAGTACCCCTGGGGGACAAGGGTACGAGCAGTACTTC.